This record looks at one T cell receptor (beta chain) sequence and its context. The data are from a study of preoperative IRX-2 immunotherapy in early breast cancer. Profiling relied on immunoSEQ multiplex PCR, and the TCRdb table lists in-frame clones only, not all of them. The sample carries about 98,000 clones, 70% to 90% recorded once. Treatment noted: preoperative locoregional IRX-2 cytokine immunotherapy. Samples came from a phase Ib trial of preoperative locoregional IRX-2 cytokine immunotherapy. Germline-derived CDR1 and CDR2 are LNHDA and SQIVND (reference sequence). The V gene lost 7 bases and the J gene lost 1 base, with 17 bases spanning the gap. This CDR3 is 16 amino acids long.

Specimen: tumor tissue, collected after IRX-2 immunotherapy. The TCR was taken from a human donor with breast cancer. The V and J genes are TRBV19 and TRBJ1-5, with a possible D match to TRBD1 (5 bases). CDR3 sequence reads: CASTLGEGRSNQPQHF. The DNA of the CDR3 is TGTGCCAGTACCCTGGGAGAGGGGAGAAGCAATCAGCCCCAGCATTTT.